This T cell receptor (beta chain) was captured by sequencing in a study of shared clonotypes between healthy human individuals. Study results and caveats: Incomplete sequencing of sorted subsets was indicated by rarefaction despite large depth.

Source study methods: Junction-only sequences without quality scores were provided by ImmunoSEQ, so filtering was different. Repertoires were generated with immunoSEQ multiplex PCR, while TCRdb's copy carries only in-frame clones and drops some. That table gives V, J and clone size, and the DNA gave D and trimming. Here the sample spans around 2.5 million clones, 80% to 95% being singletons. On this clone itself: Antigen unknown.

CDR3 length equals 13 residues. V was pared by 2 bases and J by 7 bases, with 4 bases of the junction left unmatched. CDR1 and CDR2 from the germline V gene are MNHEY and SVGAGI. The sequence derives from a man between 18 and 35 years old in good health. Some clones in this sample may be carry-over from other donors' samples. Sequencing was performed on naive CD4+ T cells from PBMCs. Subset defined: CD45RA+ positively selected. V usage is TRBV6-5 and J usage is TRBJ2-7, with 8 positions matching TRBD1. The CDR3 nucleotides are TGTGCCAGCAGTTACCAGGGGGCGGGGGAGCAGTACTTC. It codes for CASSYQGAGEQYF.